These 3 T cell receptor beta chains were sequenced from one sample in a study of blood T cell repertoires in COVID-19. Sequencing was performed with immunoSEQ multiplex PCR; in TCRdb, only in-frame clones are kept and a portion is missing. The sample comprises approximately 300,000 clones, roughly 86% of which are singletons, and about 1.7% rests with the top ten. The sample was peripheral blood. These receptors were taken from a woman aged 25 to 39 with COVID-19, enrolled during active disease.

V usage is TRBV10-3 and J usage is TRBJ2-3, with D possibly TRBD2 on 6 matching bases. The CDR3 sequence is 15 residues long. Trimming left V 4 bases short and J 0 bases short, with 11 bases between. The germline CDR1 and CDR2 sequences are ENHRY and SYGVKD. In nucleotides, the CDR3 is TGTGCCATCAGTGTGGGGGGTACTAGCACAGATACGCAGTATTTT. Its protein product is CAISVGGTSTDTQYF.

The CDR3 DNA follows: TGTGCCAGCAGCTTCAGTGGCGGGGAGCTGTTTTTT. It translates to CASSFSGGELFF. V and J are TRBV11-2 and TRBJ2-2; no clear D gene. Trimming pared 3 bases from V and 7 bases from J, leaving 6 bases between. Germline V CDR1 and CDR2: SGHAT, FQNNGV. The CDR3 covers 12 residues.

The gene calls are TRBV27 and TRBJ1-5; 9 bases map to TRBD1. Germline loops: CDR1 MNHEY, CDR2 SMNVEV (reference sequence). Trimming cost V 2 bases and J 3 bases; bases outside gene matches: 2. The CDR3 extends over 15 amino acids. The CDR3 nucleotides are TGTGCCAGCAGTTTAGGGACAGGGCTCAATCAGCCCCAGCATTTT. Amino acids: CASSLGTGLNQPQHF.